Sequencing of this T cell receptor (beta chain) was carried out in a study of blood T cell repertoires in COVID-19. Study-level information: There were acute and convalescent COVID-19 samples, and they came from the United States, Italy and Spain.

J was trimmed by 4 bases and V by 4 bases; bases with no gene match: 3. The CDR3 is 15 residues long. Germline values: CDR1 SGHRS, CDR2 YFSETQ. Assay used: immunoSEQ multiplex PCR; TCRdb lists only in-frame clones, some missing. The table shows roughly 300,000 clones, with roughly 90% occurring only once. Participants came from roughly 23 US areas, aged roughly 18 to 95 years. The study assigned cohorts using participant-reported clinical history. The TCR sequence derives from a woman between 40 and 55 years old with acute COVID-19. The sequencing sample was made of PBMCs or T cells enriched from blood (not recorded which). J is TRBJ2-6 and V is TRBV5-1; 9 nucleotides match TRBD2. Here the CDR3 DNA reads TGCGCCAGCAGCCTAGCGGGGACCGGGGCCAACGTCCTGACTTTC. Translation gives CASSLAGTGANVLTF.